These T cell receptor beta chains were read from a single sample in a study of T-cell memory formation after mild COVID-19. Each CDR3 protein gets one entry after TCRdb re-called the 5' RACE reads with MiXCR. The sample yields about 130,000 distinct CDR3 sequences, under 30% seen once. Material for sequencing was PBMCs or a T cell subset sorted from them (not recorded which). The receptors were sampled from an adult woman who had mild COVID-19 (a few samples of this study predate the infection). Cell type and time point are not known. Each CDR3 is given with its conserved first and last residue.

>TRBV27|TRBJ1-1
CASSLSAPNTEAFF
>TRBV6-6|TRBJ2-7
CASSSTSGVNYEQYF
>TRBV27|TRBJ2-7
CASSASMSGTEEQYF
>TRBV4-2|TRBJ1-1
CASSQDGPGGMMNTEAFF
>TRBV11-2|TRBJ2-1
CASSLENYLREFF
>TRBV9|TRBJ2-3
CASTPGDRPTDTQYF
>TRBV5-6|TRBJ1-1
CASSFRPYTEAFF
>TRBV11-2|TRBJ2-7
CASSLLDSTYEQYF
>TRBV24-1|TRBJ1-2
CATSDRDLPGANYGYTF
>TRBV9|TRBJ2-3
CASSDRDREMTDTQYF
>TRBV5-1|TRBJ2-7
CASSLGDYEQYF
>TRBV27|TRBJ2-1
CASSLRLAGYNEQFF
>TRBV10-3|TRBJ1-1
CAISEGGQNTEAFF
>TRBV7-6|TRBJ2-3
CASSLNAPPGLADDTQYF
>TRBV4-1|TRBJ1-2
CASSQADRGFNYGYTF
>TRBV3-1|TRBJ2-7
CASSQEMYYEQYF
>TRBV7-9|TRBJ2-5
CASSSGTEDVQYF
>TRBV4-3|TRBJ2-1
CASSQDIGSSYNEQFF
>TRBV27|TRBJ2-3
CASSPGTSGSPTDTQYF
>TRBV9|TRBJ1-5
CASSWTGGVGQPQHF
>TRBV6-5|TRBJ1-2
CASSESDRLYGYTF
>TRBV6-5|TRBJ2-3
CASRGSREAFYTDTQYF
>TRBV6-5|TRBJ1-1
CASSAIIRDRVEAFF
>TRBV3-1|TRBJ1-1
CASSQVTDSNTEAFF
>TRBV21-1|TRBJ2-1
CASSKGRQISSYNEQFF
>TRBV20-1|TRBJ2-7
CSAGEREHLLYEQYF
>TRBV20-1|TRBJ2-1
CSVGGPPAEQFF
>TRBV5-1|TRBJ1-1
CASSFRAMNTEAFF
>TRBV6-5|TRBJ1-5
CASSYSSTGGGNQPQHF
>TRBV12-3/TRBV12-4|TRBJ2-7
CASSLGGSEQYF
>TRBV4-1|TRBJ2-1
CASSPSLSGAGSGIF
>TRBV9|TRBJ1-1
CASSTRDIMNTEAFF
>TRBV2|TRBJ2-5
CASSGGLAGLETQYF
>TRBV27|TRBJ2-3
CASHSGTSGPTDTQYF
>TRBV9|TRBJ2-3
CASSVEWREGPDTQYF
>TRBV6-2/TRBV6-3|TRBJ1-1
CASSYPPEAFF
>TRBV9|TRBJ2-1
CASSVGLAGGPGSSYNEQFF
>TRBV5-1|TRBJ1-1
CASSPDSYTEAFF
>TRBV6-4|TRBJ2-1
CASSAAASGSGYNEQFF
>TRBV7-2|TRBJ2-2
CASSLEAVVWGGTGELFF
>TRBV15|TRBJ2-5
CATSTGGGTQYF
>TRBV14|TRBJ2-5
CASSQKLAEETQYF
>TRBV7-9|TRBJ2-3
CASSFPRGDDTQYF
>TRBV27|TRBJ2-7
CASGNRGINYEQYF
>TRBV20-1|TRBJ2-1
CSARELDEQFF
>TRBV3-1|TRBJ2-1
CASSHPSGLYNEQFF
>TRBV5-6|TRBJ2-4
CASRGTGQENIQYF
>TRBV5-6|TRBJ1-2
CASSLVQGPDGYTF
>TRBV6-2/TRBV6-3|TRBJ2-1
CASRRREGRGEQFF
>TRBV7-9|TRBJ2-7
CASSSGTSGYEQYF